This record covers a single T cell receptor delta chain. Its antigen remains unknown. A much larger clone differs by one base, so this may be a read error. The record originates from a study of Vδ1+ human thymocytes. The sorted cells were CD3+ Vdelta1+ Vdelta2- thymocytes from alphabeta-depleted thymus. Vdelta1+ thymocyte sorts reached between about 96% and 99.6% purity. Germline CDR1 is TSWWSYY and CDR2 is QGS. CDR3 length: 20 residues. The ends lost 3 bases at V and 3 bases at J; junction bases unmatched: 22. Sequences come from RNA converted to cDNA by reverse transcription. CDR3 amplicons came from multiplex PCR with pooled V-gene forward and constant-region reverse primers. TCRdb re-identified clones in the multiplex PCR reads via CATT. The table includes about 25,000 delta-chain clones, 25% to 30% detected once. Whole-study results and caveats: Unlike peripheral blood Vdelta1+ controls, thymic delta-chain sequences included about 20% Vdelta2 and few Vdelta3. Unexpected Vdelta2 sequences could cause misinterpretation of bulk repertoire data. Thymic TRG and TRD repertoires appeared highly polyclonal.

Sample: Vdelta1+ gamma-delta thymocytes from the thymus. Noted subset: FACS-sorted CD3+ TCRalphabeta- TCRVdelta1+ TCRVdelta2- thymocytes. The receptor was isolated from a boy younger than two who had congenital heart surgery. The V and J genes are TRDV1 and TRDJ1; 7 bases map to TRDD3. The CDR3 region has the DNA TGTGCTCTTGGGGACCCTTACCTTGCGTCAGTGGATCTGGGGGCCGATAAACTCATCTTT. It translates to CALGDPYLASVDLGADKLIF.